These T cell receptor beta chains were read from a single sample in a study of blood T cells in healthy people across ages. TCRdb independently ran MiXCR on the 5' RACE reads; one entry per CDR3 protein. This sample has some 900,000 distinct CDR3 sequences, with roughly 48% found just once. Sequences were obtained from blood. The receptors here all came from a man aged 25 to 40 in good health. Both conserved end residues are part of each CDR3. Each record gives: J gene, clone size, V gene, D gene, CDR3 DNA, CDR3 protein. A D gene is named only where the DNA matches it firmly. Part of the rows lack a size; the others show once, few, many or a class for expanded clones.

>TRBJ2-7|NA|TRBV7-9|NA
TGTGCCAGCAGCTTAGTGGCGGGAAGGGCCTACGAGCAGTACTTC
CASSLVAGRAYEQYF
>TRBJ2-7|few|TRBV4-1|TRBD2
TGCGCCAGCAGCCAAGGGACTAGCGGGGGGGTCTCCTACGAGCAGTACTTC
CASSQGTSGGVSYEQYF
>TRBJ2-1|NA|TRBV28|NA
TGTGCCAGCACCCCGGGACTTACCAGCTCCTACAATGAGCAGTTCTTC
CASTPGLTSSYNEQFF
>TRBJ2-3|few|TRBV4-1|NA
TGCGCCAGCAGCGGAGCCACCCCCCATACGCAGTATTTT
CASSGATPHTQYF
>TRBJ2-3|NA|TRBV12-5|NA
TGTGCTAGTGCCTCCCTTCCCGTATCTAGCACAGATACGCAGTATTTT
CASASLPVSSTDTQYF
>TRBJ2-1|NA|TRBV5-6|TRBD1
TGTGCCAGCAGCCCGGGACAGAGTTTGAGCAATGAGCAGTTCTTC
CASSPGQSLSNEQFF
>TRBJ2-3|NA|TRBV5-1|NA
TGCGCCAGCAGCTTGGGGTCCGGGTTAGATACGCAGTATTTT
CASSLGSGLDTQYF
>TRBJ2-7|NA|TRBV28|TRBD1
TGTGCCAGCATCACAGGGGCGTCCTACGAGCAGTACTTC
CASITGASYEQYF
>TRBJ2-1|NA|TRBV6-5|NA
TGTGCCAGCAGTTCACTAGGTTCTTACAATGAGCAGTTCTTC
CASSSLGSYNEQFF
>TRBJ2-5|once|TRBV20-1|TRBD2
TGCAGTGCTAGACCCTCGACTAGCGGGGGATTGGCGACCCAGTACTTC
CSARPSTSGGLATQYF
>TRBJ2-1|once|TRBV14|NA
TGTGCCAGCGGGGGGAGAAGCTCCTACAATGAGCAGTTCTTC
CASGGRSSYNEQFF
>TRBJ2-7|NA|TRBV28|NA
TGTGCCAGCAATAGTAACCCTCTTTCCTACGAGCAGTACTTC
CASNSNPLSYEQYF
>TRBJ1-6|NA|TRBV4-3|NA
TGCGCCAGCAGCCAAGGTACCACGGGCTCCTATAATTCACCCCTCCACTTT
CASSQGTTGSYNSPLHF
>TRBJ2-7|few|TRBV20-1|NA
TGCAGTGCTAGAGGTGCGACAGGATTCTCCTACGAGCAGTACTTC
CSARGATGFSYEQYF
>TRBJ2-3|NA|TRBV12-3/TRBV12-4|NA
TGTGCCAGCGTACGGGGTTTCACAGATACGCAGTATTTT
CASVRGFTDTQYF
>TRBJ2-1|once|TRBV7-9|NA
TGTGCCAGCAGCTTAGCGTCAACAACGGACCCCTACAATGAGCAGTTCTTC
CASSLASTTDPYNEQFF
>TRBJ2-3|NA|TRBV4-1|TRBD2
TGCGCCAGCAGCCATGGAGGCGCGCCTAGCGGTCGGACCGATACGCAGTATTTT
CASSHGGAPSGRTDTQYF
>TRBJ2-1|NA|TRBV20-1|TRBD2
TGCAGTGCATATCTAGCGGGGGTTTTGGGCAATGAGCAGTTCTTC
CSAYLAGVLGNEQFF
>TRBJ2-5|NA|TRBV25-1|TRBD2
TGTGCCAGTGGACTAGCGGGGGACCTCCAAGAGACCCAGTACTTC
CASGLAGDLQETQYF
>TRBJ1-4|NA|TRBV14|NA
TGTGCCAGCAGCCCCGGGACCAGAGGTGAAAAACTGTTTTTT
CASSPGTRGEKLFF
>TRBJ2-5|once|TRBV7-2|NA
TGTGCCAGCAGCTCACGGGCCCCAATTCGAGGGACCCAGTACTTC
CASSSRAPIRGTQYF
>TRBJ2-3|once|TRBV28|NA
TGTGCCAGCATCTCGGGACCGGAGAGGGATACGCAGTATTTT
CASISGPERDTQYF
>TRBJ2-1|few|TRBV7-4|NA
TGTGCCAGCAGCTCGCGGCACCTTATGGATGAGCAGTTCTTC
CASSSRHLMDEQFF
>TRBJ2-3|NA|TRBV29-1|NA
TGCAGCGTTGAAACGGGGGGCGAGGGCACAGATACGCAGTATTTT
CSVETGGEGTDTQYF
>TRBJ1-5|NA|TRBV4-3|NA
TGCGCCAGCAGCCAAGATCTTATGGGGTCCAATCAGCCCCAGCATTTT
CASSQDLMGSNQPQHF
>TRBJ1-4|NA|TRBV9|NA
TGTGCCAGCAGCGTAGAGGAAGGGGCCGCTAATGAAAAACTGTTTTTT
CASSVEEGAANEKLFF
>TRBJ2-3|NA|TRBV27|NA
TGTGCCAGCAGTTTATGGGGGGCCCCAGATACGCAGTATTTT
CASSLWGAPDTQYF
>TRBJ2-6|few|TRBV29-1|NA
TGCAGCGCTATACGCTCTGGGGCCAACGTCCTGACTTTC
CSAIRSGANVLTF
>TRBJ2-7|NA|TRBV20-1|TRBD2
TGCAGTGCCGATACCCTAGCGGGAGTCTACTACGAGCAGTACTTC
CSADTLAGVYYEQYF